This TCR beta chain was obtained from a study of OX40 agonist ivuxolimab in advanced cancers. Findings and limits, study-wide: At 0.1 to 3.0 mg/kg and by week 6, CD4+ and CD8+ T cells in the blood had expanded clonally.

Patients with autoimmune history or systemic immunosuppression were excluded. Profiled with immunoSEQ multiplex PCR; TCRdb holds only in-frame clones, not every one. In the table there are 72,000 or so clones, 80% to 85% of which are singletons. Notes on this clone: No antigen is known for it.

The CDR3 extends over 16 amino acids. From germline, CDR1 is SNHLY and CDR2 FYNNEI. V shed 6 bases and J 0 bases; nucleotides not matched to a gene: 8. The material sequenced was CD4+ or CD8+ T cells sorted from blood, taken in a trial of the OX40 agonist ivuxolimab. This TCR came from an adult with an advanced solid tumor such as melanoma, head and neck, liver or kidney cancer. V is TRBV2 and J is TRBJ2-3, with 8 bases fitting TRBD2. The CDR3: CASSGGPSGSTDTQYF. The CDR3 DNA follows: TGTGCCAGCAGCGGGGGTCCTAGCGGGAGCACAGATACGCAGTATTTT.